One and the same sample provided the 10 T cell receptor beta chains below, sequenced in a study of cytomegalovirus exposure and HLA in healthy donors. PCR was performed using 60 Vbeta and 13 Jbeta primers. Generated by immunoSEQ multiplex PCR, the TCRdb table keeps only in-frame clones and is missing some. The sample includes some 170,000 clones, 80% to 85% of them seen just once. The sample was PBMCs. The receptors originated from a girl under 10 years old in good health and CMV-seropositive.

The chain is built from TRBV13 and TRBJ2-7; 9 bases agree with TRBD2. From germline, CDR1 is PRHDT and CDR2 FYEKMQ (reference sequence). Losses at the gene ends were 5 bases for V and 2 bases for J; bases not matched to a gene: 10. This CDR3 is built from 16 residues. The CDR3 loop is CASSGATAGGTYEQYF. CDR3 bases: TGTGCCAGCAGCGGAGCGACGGCGGGGGGGACCTACGAGCAGTACTTC. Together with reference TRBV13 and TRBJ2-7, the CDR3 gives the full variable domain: AAGVIQSPRHLIKEKRETATLKCYPIPRHDTVYWYQQGPGQDPQFLISFYEKMQSDKGSIPDRFSAQQFSDYHSELNMSSLELGDSALYFCASSGATAGGTYEQYFGPGTRLTVT.

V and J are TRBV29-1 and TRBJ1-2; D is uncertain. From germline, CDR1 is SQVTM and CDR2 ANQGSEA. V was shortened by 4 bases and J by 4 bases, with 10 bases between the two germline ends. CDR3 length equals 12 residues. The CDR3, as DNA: TGCAGCGTTGGGGCGGGTGGCTATGGCTACACCTTC. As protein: CSVGAGGYGYTF.

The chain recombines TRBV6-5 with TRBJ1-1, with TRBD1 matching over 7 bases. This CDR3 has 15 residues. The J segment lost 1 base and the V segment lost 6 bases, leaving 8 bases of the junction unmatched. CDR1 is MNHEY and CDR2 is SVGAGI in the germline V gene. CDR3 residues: CASRPRTGPNTEAFF. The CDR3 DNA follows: TGTGCCAGCAGACCGAGGACAGGACCGAACACTGAAGCTTTCTTT.

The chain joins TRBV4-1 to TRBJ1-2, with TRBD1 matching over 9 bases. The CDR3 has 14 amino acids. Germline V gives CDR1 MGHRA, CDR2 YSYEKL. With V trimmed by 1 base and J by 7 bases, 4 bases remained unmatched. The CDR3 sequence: CASSQVGTGFGYTF. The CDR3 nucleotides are TGCGCCAGCAGCCAAGTCGGGACAGGGTTTGGCTACACCTTC.

The CDR3 DNA sequence: TGTGCCAGCTCACCACCGGGACAGCGTTACGAGCAGTACTTC. This codes for CASSPPGQRYEQYF. The chain is built from TRBV18 and TRBJ2-7; 7 bases line up with TRBD1. This CDR3 has 14 amino acids. In germline, CDR1 is KGHSH, CDR2 LQKENI. V shed 0 bases and J 4 bases; nucleotides not matched to a gene: 3.

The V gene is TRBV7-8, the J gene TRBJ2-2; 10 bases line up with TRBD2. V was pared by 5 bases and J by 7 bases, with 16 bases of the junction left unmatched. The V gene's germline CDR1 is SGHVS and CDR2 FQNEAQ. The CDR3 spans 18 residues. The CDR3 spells CASSPEEAGGLRGGELFF. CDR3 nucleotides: TGTGCCAGCAGCCCAGAGGAAGCGGGAGGGCTTCGGGGCGGGGAGCTGTTTTTT.

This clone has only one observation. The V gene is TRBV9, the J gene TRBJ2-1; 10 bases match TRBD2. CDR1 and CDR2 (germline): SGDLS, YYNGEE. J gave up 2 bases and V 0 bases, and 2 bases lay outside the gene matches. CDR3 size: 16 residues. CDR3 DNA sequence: TGTGCCAGCAGCGTAGGGACTAGCGGCCCCTACAATGAGCAGTTCTTC. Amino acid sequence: CASSVGTSGPYNEQFF.

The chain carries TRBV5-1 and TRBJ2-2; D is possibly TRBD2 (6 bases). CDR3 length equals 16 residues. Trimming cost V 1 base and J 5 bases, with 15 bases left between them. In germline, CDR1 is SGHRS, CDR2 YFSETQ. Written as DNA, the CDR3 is TGCGCCAGCAGCTTGAGGGGACTCATCGGTACCGGGGAGCTGTTTTTT. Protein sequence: CASSLRGLIGTGELFF.

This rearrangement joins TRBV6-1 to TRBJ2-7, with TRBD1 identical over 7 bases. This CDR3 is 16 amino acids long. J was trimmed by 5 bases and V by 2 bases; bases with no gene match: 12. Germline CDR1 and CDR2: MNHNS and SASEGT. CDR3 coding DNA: TGTGCCAGCAGTGAATGGGGCCTAACAGGGGACGACGAGCAGTACTTC. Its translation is CASSEWGLTGDDEQYF.

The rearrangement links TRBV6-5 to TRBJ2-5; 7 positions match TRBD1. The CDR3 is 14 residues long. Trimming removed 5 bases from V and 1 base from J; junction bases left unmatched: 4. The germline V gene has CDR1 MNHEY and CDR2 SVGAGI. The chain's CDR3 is CASSQTGSQETQYF. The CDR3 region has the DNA TGTGCCAGCAGTCAGACAGGGTCCCAAGAGACCCAGTACTTC.